This T cell receptor beta chain was captured in a study of cytomegalovirus exposure and HLA in healthy donors (dated by TCRdb to the late 2010s). Background on the whole study: An earlier analysis of roughly 570 of the donors reported 250 to 350 Gb of sequence data and 90 million to 120 million unique TCR beta sequences obtained from about 170 million T cells. The genetic ancestry cluster associated with self-reported Caucasian donors included 65% to 90% of the 300 to 450 genotyped donors. HLA typing included class I and class II loci at four-digit resolution. Rather than drawing on any new phenotypic data, the later analysis identified candidate immune exposures from TCR beta sequences and the way those sequences occurred across donors. Genome-wide SNP genotypes for about 60% of the 666 donors were used in a later genetic analysis, which treated that subset as a discovery cohort. High-throughput TCR immunosequencing, statistical association of individual TCRs with disease status, and machine learning were combined to predict cytomegalovirus infection status. The study profiled the T cell repertoires of 500 to 800 subjects by immunosequencing and related them to cytomegalovirus serostatus. Among some 400 genotyped donors of the cohort, an average of roughly 230,000 unique TCR beta nucleotide sequences was sequenced per donor, of which about 18% were non-productive. A later analysis re-examined previously published TCR beta repertoires from over 500 donors and added high-resolution HLA genotyping to investigate patterns of TCR occurrence. An early release that covered fewer than 750 HLA-typed donors contained approximately 300 gigabases of sequencing data and tens of millions of unique TCR sequences. All discovery cohort repertoires had been generated using a single sequencing platform. The number of typed donors differed by locus: about 620-630 for A, B, C, DRB1 and DQB1; 500 to 550 for DQA1; 606 for DPA1; and 400 to 480 for DPB1. Alongside the repertoire data, information on donor age, sex, ethnicity and CMV serostatus was compiled. In addition to the first cohort of roughly 700 subjects, a separate validation cohort of 120 different subjects was used. The aim of the study was to test whether cataloging public T cell receptors could identify signatures of past pathogen exposure. Roughly 5 DR-DQ haplotypes were treated as single units for association and clustering because of strong linkage in the cohort. An earlier analysis of around 580 of the donors used high-throughput TCR beta sequencing to judge whether each TCR beta V gene segment behaved as functional or pseudogenic. What the research found in general, with its limitations: A later genetic analysis associated a missense DCLRE1C variant with V-gene and J-gene trimming of TCR beta chains, and an independent cohort replicated the association. Across donors, most TCR sequences were observed very rarely, whereas some public TCRs were present in many individuals. The sequencing pipeline was judged likely to have produced a cluster of highly shared sequence variants as a technical artifact. At a false discovery rate of 0.05, a later analysis linked 16,951 TCR beta sequences to specific HLA alleles. Several of the top co-occurrence clusters appeared to be linked to parvovirus B19, influenza, CMV and Epstein-Barr virus, according to a later analysis. Because HLA typing was unavailable for some donors at each locus, only the typed subset was used in association tests. Cytomegalovirus status was reported to be diagnosed by the classifier with high specificity and sensitivity in both the original and validation cohorts. When HLA alleles, especially DR and DQ, strongly co-occurred, attributing TCR associations to individual alleles was difficult. A further reported finding was that TCR beta sequences accurately predicted the HLA-A and HLA-B alleles for most subjects in the first cohort. Immune exposure information for the cohort was limited to CMV serostatus. Only TCR beta chains were sequenced in this cohort, and the absence of alpha or paired-chain data limited detectable features. In vitro tests confirmed that a few of the cytomegalovirus-associated TCR beta chains recognize cytomegalovirus antigens. Roughly uniform sequencing depth across donors was assumed in presence/absence analyses, although this assumption may not hold. According to the authors, the approach could potentially be generalized to other disease states and immunological phenotypes. According to a later analysis, most CMV-associated TCR beta chains appeared to be HLA-restricted, and the HLA associations seemed to be driven largely by CMV exposure. In a later analysis, TCR association rates were found to vary across HLA loci, with the most associated TCRs seen for DRB1 alleles and the fewest for HLA-C alleles. Correlated functional status among segregating V segments might reflect linkage disequilibrium, but an unknown experimental factor could not be ruled out. According to a later genetic analysis, donors in an Asian-associated ancestry cluster had fewer N-insertions in productive TCRs than the roughly 660-donor mean. Compared with equally common non-associated chains, HLA-associated TCR beta chains in a later analysis were more clonally expanded and had lower generation probabilities. Because counts were too low, about 15 rarely observed V segments, including chromosome 9 orphons, were left out of the earlier analysis of 587 of the donors. An earlier analysis of some 560 of the donors showed that most TCR beta V segments appeared in productive rearrangements either about 87% or about 30% of the time, which broadly matched IMGT annotations. Some IMGT-functional V segments, including TRBV6-2 and TRBV6-3, could not be told apart with the 87-base-pair reads, so those segments were excluded. The study gave a list of about 170 TCR beta chains associated with cytomegalovirus.

The library was obtained by the immunoSEQ multiplex PCR assay. For the multiplex PCR, a mixture combining 60 forward primers for TCR Vbeta segments and 13 reverse primers for TCR Jbeta segments was used. The CDR3 region of rearranged TCR beta genes was amplified from genomic DNA by a multiplex PCR assay. Amplified TCR beta libraries were sequenced as 87-base-pair reads on the Illumina HiSeq System. The study's processing was this. A later analysis counted tens of millions of unique TCR beta chains across the 650 to 800 repertoires, and 10 million to 12 million of these chains were shared by at least two donors. To remove PCR and sequencing errors, raw reads were error-corrected and collapsed into unique sequences using a nearest-neighbor algorithm that merged closely related sequences. CDR3 sequences were aligned to IMGT reference sequences to assign V, D and J gene segments. Each retained sequence needed at least a six-nucleotide match to both a V gene segment and a J gene segment. Rearrangements were classified as productive when the CDR3 lacked stop codons and remained in frame with V and J, and all other rearrangements were classified as non-productive. Following IMGT convention, CDR3 was defined as the stretch from the second conserved V-encoded cysteine to the conserved J-encoded phenylalanine. The earlier analysis of around 640 of the donors excluded sequences that lacked an unambiguous match to a single V gene segment. In an earlier analysis of 587 of the donors, V segments were called functional above 56.7% productive rearrangements and were called segregating when the between-donor standard deviation exceeded 5%. A statistical classification framework was built for diagnosing cytomegalovirus status from the catalog of TCR beta chain sequences. A later analysis assigned V and J genes by comparing TCR nucleotide sequences with IMGT/GENE-DB human TR gene sequences. Using the TCRdist pipeline, a later analysis assigned CDR3 sequences along with most-parsimonious VDJ recombination scenarios. In a later analysis, every TCR beta chain was defined by the combination of its CDR3 amino acid sequence and its V-gene family, and reads without a unique V-gene family were dropped. As a way to deal with suspected cross-contamination and a sequencing artifact, a later analysis dropped 450 to 600 nucleotide sequences that were highly shared and had low generation probability. In a later analysis, a clonal expansion index for each public chain was calculated from normalized within-repertoire ranks of inferred template counts. Generation probabilities in a later analysis came from a VDJ recombination model fitted to out-of-frame rearrangements, and those results were checked against IGoR. A later analysis scored TCR-TCR, TCR-HLA and TCR-CMV co-occurrence with hypergeometric tests, applying a repertoire-size bias correction to TCR pairs. False discovery rates were estimated in a later analysis by permuting HLA or CMV assignments 20 times. In a later analysis, co-occurring TCRs were grouped with DBSCAN, and TCRdist sequence similarity was added when clustering was performed within HLA-allele-positive subsets. Repertoires with fewer than 30,000 or more than 120,000 public chains were left out of co-occurrence clustering, as were about five repertoires with anomalous nucleotide sharing. Held by TCRdb, this immuneACCESS table contains in-frame sequences only and omits some clones. Under half of the omission traces to an unresolved V gene where checked; the cause of the rest is unknown. From that table come the V and J calls and clone size; the DNA was used to work out D and trimming. In this sample the table shows tens of thousands of clones, around 66% of which occur a single time. About 3.1% of the sample lies in the top ten.

The cohort consisted of 666 healthy bone marrow donors. All cohort members were sampled while nominally healthy, although unrecorded immune exposures were likely present. The donor was CMV seronegative and was included in the group of several hundred seronegative cohort members. A peripheral blood sample was collected from each donor, and TCR beta sequencing was performed on peripheral blood mononuclear cells. Genomic DNA extraction from the blood cell samples was performed with the Qiagen DNeasy Blood Extraction Kit. Sequences SGDLS (CDR1) and YYNGEE (CDR2) are obtained from the germline V gene. Reading from cysteine to phenylalanine, the CDR3 counts 15 amino acids. This entry keeps only the CDR3 DNA: 45 bases, framed from base 1. Trimming accounts for 0 bases at V and 5 bases at J, while the number of junction bases matched to no gene is 6. Concerning this clone itself: Its specific antigen is unknown. Base qualities are missing; no much larger clone stands one base away.

The sequencing input was PBMCs. The chain is encoded by TRBV9 joined to TRBJ2-7; 9 bases in the middle match TRBD2. The source of this sequence is a man in his late teens or twenties in good health and CMV-seronegative. The CDR3 is CASSVASSGRHEQYF. The base sequence is TGTGCCAGCAGCGTAGCAAGTAGCGGGAGACACGAGCAGTACTTC.